These 26 T cell receptor beta chains originate from one sample sequenced in a study of T cells in women clearing cervical HPV infection. Sequencing was performed with immunoSEQ multiplex PCR; in TCRdb, only in-frame clones are kept and a portion is missing. This repertoire comprises 20,000 to 25,000 clones; its ten largest clones make up about 3.3%. Sample: blood buffy coat. These receptors were collected from a woman between 18 and 70 years old with a cervical HPV16 infection that either progressed to CIN3+ or cleared (not recorded which).

About this clone itself: The sequence runs out 3 residues before the end of the CDR3; the remainder is reconstructed from the germline J gene. The V gene is TRBV7-2, the J gene TRBJ2-2, with D possibly matching TRBD1 (6 bases). The length of the CDR3 is 14 residues. Germline CDR1 SGHTA, CDR2 FQGNSA. Trimming pared 3 bases from V and 5 bases from J, leaving 10 bases between. The sequenced CDR3 bases are TGTGCCAGCAGCTTTAATAGGGGGACCGGGGAG. The encoded protein is CASSFNRGTGE. The whole CDR3 protein is CASSFNRGTGELFF.

Concerning this clone: The CDR3 goes on 3 residues after the read ends, and that part is filled in from the germline J gene. J is TRBJ2-7 and V is TRBV7-9; D remains ambiguous. This CDR3 has 11 amino acids. V was shortened by 5 bases and J by 2 bases, with 4 bases between the two germline ends. CDR1 and CDR2 (germline): SEHNR, FQNEAQ (reference sequence). This CDR3 is CASSPAYEQYF. Incomplete CDR3 DNA: TGTGCCAGCAGCCCAGCCTACGAG.

On this clone itself: Read sequence stops 3 residues before the CDR3 end, and the germline J gene provides the missing end. V is TRBV7-9 and J is TRBJ1-1, with a tentative D call TRBD1 (6 bases). This CDR3 comprises 15 residues. Germline-derived CDR1 and CDR2 are SEHNR and FQNEAQ (reference sequence). The CDR3 sequence is CASSEYGTPSQGAFF. The CDR3 bases that were read are TGTGCCAGCAGCGAGTACGGGACACCCTCCCAAGGG.

Note on this clone: The read ends 3 residues shy of where the CDR3 ends; the end is completed using the germline J gene. The chain employs TRBV18 and TRBJ1-1, with 7 bases aligning to TRBD1. V lost 4 bases and J lost 0; bases outside the gene matches: 2. The length of the CDR3 is 14 residues. Germline CDR1 reads KGHSH; CDR2 reads LQKENI. Incomplete CDR3 DNA: TGTGCCAGCTCACGGGGACAGTTGAACACTGAA. This gives the protein CASSRGQLNTE. The entire CDR3 protein reads CASSRGQLNTEAFF.

About this clone: The DNA ends 3 residues before the CDR3 does, and the rest of the CDR3 is filled in from the germline J gene. This chain links TRBV5-8 with TRBJ1-6; D perhaps matches TRBD1 (5 bases). V gave up 8 bases and J gave up 7 bases, with 13 bases separating them. The CDR3 is 13 amino acids. The germline V gene has CDR1 SGHTS and CDR2 YDEGEE. CDR3 bases read: TGTGCCAGTGATCCGGGGGGGAATTCACCC. Protein product: CASDPGGNSP. The CDR3 in full is CASDPGGNSPLHF.

Notes on this clone: The read stops 3 residues short of the end of the CDR3; the missing end is completed from the germline J gene. The chain couples TRBV5-4 to TRBJ2-1; tentative D call: TRBD2 (6 bases). V lost 4 bases and J 8 bases, leaving 22 bases between the germline ends. Per the germline V gene, CDR1 is SGHNT and CDR2 is YYREEE (reference sequence). The CDR3 length is 16 residues. The CDR3 DNA, read in part, is TGTGCCAGCAGCAGGGTCCCGGGACTTGGCTCGGATGAG. This codes for CASSRVPGLGSDE. The CDR3, in full, reads CASSRVPGLGSDEQFF. Supplemented by reference TRBV5-4 and TRBJ2-1, the full variable domain reads ETGVTQSPTHLIKTRGQQVTLRCSSQSGHNTVSWYQQALGQGPQFIFQYYREEENGRGNFPPRFSGLQFPNYSSELNVNALELDDSALYLCASSRVPGLGSDEQFFGPGTRLTVL.

Of note for this clone: Read data end 3 residues before the CDR3 end; the end is taken from the germline J gene. V is TRBV20-1 and J is TRBJ2-3; TRBD2 aligns across 9 bases. Germline CDR1 reads DFQATT; CDR2 reads SNEGSKA (reference sequence). CDR3 length: 13 residues. V dropped 8 bases and J dropped 0; count of bases not matched to a gene: 3. The sequenced CDR3 bases are TGCAGTTTAGCGGGAGCGAGCACAGATACG. Encoded protein: CSLAGASTDT. The entire CDR3 is CSLAGASTDTQYF.

To note about this clone: Read sequence stops 3 residues before the CDR3 end, and the germline J gene provides the missing end. This sequence joins TRBV6-4 and TRBJ2-1; 12 nucleotides agree with TRBD2. Trimming at V came to 6 bases and at J to 7 bases, leaving 7 bases not matched to a gene. Germline V gene lookup returns CDR1 MRHNA and CDR2 SNTAGT. This CDR3 has 15 residues. The sequenced part of the CDR3 DNA is TGTGCCAGCAGAGAGACTAGCGGGGGCCATAATGAG. It yields the protein CASRETSGGHNE. The full CDR3 protein reads CASRETSGGHNEQFF.

A remark on this clone: Read sequence stops 3 residues before the CDR3 end, and the germline J gene provides the missing end. The rearrangement links TRBV30 to TRBJ1-5; D is possibly TRBD1 (6 bases). Germline V gives CDR1 GTSNPN, CDR2 SVGIG (reference sequence). The germline V and J ends were trimmed by 3 bases and 5 bases, with 14 bases remaining between them. This CDR3 comprises 14 residues. Partial CDR3 DNA: TGTGCCTGGAGAGGGACAAGCCCTTATCAGCCC. Residues: CAWRGTSPYQP. The whole CDR3 protein reads CAWRGTSPYQPQHF.

Notes on this clone: From the germline J gene comes the end of the CDR3, since the read stops 3 residues before it. The chain uses TRBV7-3 and TRBJ2-1; D is undetermined. CDR1 is SGHTA, CDR2 FQGTGA, per germline. Trimming stripped 1 base from V and 7 bases from J, with 11 bases between. The CDR3 runs to 14 residues. CDR3 DNA, as far as it was read: TGTGCCAGCAGCTTAAGTGTGGTGACAAATGAG. This encodes CASSLSVVTNE. The entire CDR3 reads CASSLSVVTNEQFF.

With respect to this clone: The read terminates 3 residues before the CDR3 end, so the remaining end is supplied by the germline J gene. V gene TRBV10-2 combines with J gene TRBJ2-3; D assignment may be TRBD1 or TRBD2 (6 bases each). V was pared by 8 bases and J by 1 base, with 13 bases between. This CDR3 comprises 14 residues. The germline CDR1 and CDR2 sequences are WSHSY and SAAADI. CDR3: CASRLEGGTDTQYF. CDR3 DNA, as far as it was read: TGCGCCAGCCGTTTGGAGGGGGGCACAGATACG.

About this clone: The observed sequence ends 3 residues before the CDR3 terminus, with the missing tail filled in from the germline J gene. The V gene is TRBV7-9, the J gene TRBJ2-7; D call uncertain. The CDR3 has 12 residues. Trimming removed 4 bases from V and 1 base from J, with 5 bases in between. The V gene's germline CDR1 is SEHNR and CDR2 FQNEAQ (reference sequence). The CDR3 sequence is CASSWASYEQYF. The sequenced part of the CDR3 DNA is TGTGCCAGCAGCTGGGCTTCCTACGAG.

With respect to this clone: The read terminates 3 residues before the CDR3 end, so the remaining end is supplied by the germline J gene. The rearrangement joins TRBV6-1 to TRBJ1-2; unclear D gene. This CDR3 is 13 amino acids long. V lost 2 bases and J 1 base, leaving 5 bases between the germline ends. Germline V gene lookup returns CDR1 MNHNS and CDR2 SASEGT. CDR3 bases read: TGTGCCAGCAGTGAAACAAATAACTATGGC. Its translation: CASSETNNYG. The CDR3 reads in full as CASSETNNYGYTF.

As concerns this clone: The CDR3 end is not reached by the read, which stops 3 residues before it; the germline J gene fills it in. The chain uses TRBV5-4 and TRBJ2-5; tentatively, D is TRBD2 (6 bases). V lost 7 bases and J 5 bases, leaving 24 bases between the germline ends. The CDR3 length is 16 residues. Germline CDR1 is SGHNT and CDR2 is YYREEE (reference sequence). CDR3 sequence reads: CASGLRGLGSGETQYF. The covered CDR3 bases are TGTGCCAGCGGGTTGAGGGGACTCGGGTCGGGGGAGACC.

A word on this clone: The read is 3 residues too short to cover the CDR3 end, so that end is filled in from the germline J gene. The V call is TRBV7-9, the J call TRBJ2-1; 11 positions match TRBD2. Germline loops: CDR1 SEHNR, CDR2 FQNEAQ (reference sequence). This CDR3 has 15 amino acids. V lost 6 bases to trimming and J lost 2 bases; unmatched junction nucleotides: 3. CDR3 residues: CASSLSGRAYNEQFF. CDR3 bases read: TGTGCCAGCAGTCTTAGCGGGAGGGCCTACAATGAG.

Regarding this clone: The read terminates 3 residues ahead of where the CDR3 ends, so the germline J gene completes it. The genes are TRBV6-1 and TRBJ1-1; no definite D call. CDR3 length equals 12 residues. Looked up from germline, CDR1 is MNHNS and CDR2 is SASEGT. The V gene lost 1 base and the J gene lost 4 bases, with 4 bases spanning the gap. The CDR3 loop reads CASSEGATEAFF. The CDR3 bases that were read are TGTGCCAGCAGTGAAGGGGCCACTGAA.

As regards this clone: Read data end 3 residues before the CDR3 end; the end is taken from the germline J gene. J is TRBJ2-3 and V is TRBV5-6; D perhaps matches TRBD1 (6 bases). Trimming removed 5 bases at V and 6 bases at J, with 13 bases between. The CDR3 covers 13 residues. Per the germline V gene, CDR1 is SGHDT and CDR2 is YYEEEE. CDR3 DNA (partial): TGTGCCAGCAGTTTCTCAGGGGCTGATACG. It is translated as CASSFSGADT. The whole CDR3 is CASSFSGADTQYF.

With respect to this clone: The read finishes 3 residues shy of the CDR3 end, and the germline J gene is used to complete it. The chain is built from TRBV18 and TRBJ1-5; D is unresolved. With 2 bases removed from V and 4 bases from J, the gap between germline ends came to 9 bases. The CDR3 contains 14 residues. The V gene's germline CDR1 is KGHSH and CDR2 LQKENI. The sequenced CDR3 bases are TGTGCCAGCTCACCAGAAAGAGCAAATCAGCCC. It codes for CASSPERANQP. The CDR3, in full, reads CASSPERANQPQHF.

Concerning this clone: The CDR3 end is not reached by the read, which stops 3 residues before it; the germline J gene fills it in. Other DNA sequences from this sample encode an identical CDR3 as well. This rearrangement joins TRBV5-5 to TRBJ2-7; 9 bases fit TRBD1. CDR3 length: 14 residues. V was pared by 3 bases and J by 4 bases, with 5 bases of the junction left unmatched. CDR1 and CDR2 (germline): SGHKS, YYEKEE (reference sequence). CDR3 bases read: TGTGCCAGCAGCTCCCCGGGACAGGGATACGAG. This encodes CASSSPGQGYE. The whole CDR3 reads CASSSPGQGYEQYF.

With respect to this clone: The read ends 3 residues shy of where the CDR3 ends; the end is completed using the germline J gene. This chain uses TRBV20-1 with TRBJ2-3; D may be TRBD2 (6 bases). Trimming stripped 0 bases from V and 6 bases from J, with 16 bases between. Germline V gene sequence: CDR1 DFQATT, CDR2 SNEGSKA (reference sequence). This CDR3 spans 15 amino acids. Here the CDR3 reads CSARDPGGLRDTQYF. Incomplete CDR3 DNA: TGCAGTGCTAGAGATCCCGGGGGATTACGGGATACG.

Worth noting for this clone: The CDR3 is cut off 3 residues early in the read; its end comes from the germline J gene. The chain couples TRBV6-1 to TRBJ1-4; D might be TRBD1 (5 bases). CDR1 is MNHNS and CDR2 is SASEGT in the germline V gene. With 2 bases removed from V and 8 bases from J, the gap between germline ends came to 15 bases. This CDR3 has 15 residues. The part of the CDR3 DNA that was read is TGTGCCAGCAGTGAACTTCCGGGGCGGGGGGAAAAA. This gives the protein CASSELPGRGEK. The complete CDR3 protein is CASSELPGRGEKLFF.

To note about this clone: Read data end 3 residues before the CDR3 end; the end is taken from the germline J gene. The rearrangement joins TRBV20-1 to TRBJ1-1; TRBD1 might be the D (6 bases). The CDR3 is 12 residues long. Germline values: CDR1 DFQATT, CDR2 SNEGSKA (reference sequence). Here the CDR3 reads CSARVTGTEAFF. The sequenced CDR3 bases are TGCAGTGCTAGAGTTACAGGGACGGAA.

Partial CDR3 DNA: TGCGCCAGCAGCTTGGGGCCCTCAGGGGGAAATCAGCCC. This translates into CASSLGPSGGNQP. The complete CDR3 sequence is CASSLGPSGGNQPQHF. V usage is TRBV5-1 and J usage is TRBJ1-5, with 7 bases identical to TRBD1. The read halts 3 residues ahead of the CDR3 end, with the missing end drawn from the germline J gene. V gave up 0 bases and J gave up 4 bases; unmatched junction bases: 7. This CDR3 contains 16 residues. CDR1 is SGHRS and CDR2 is YFSETQ in the germline V gene.

As for this clone: The missing CDR3 end, 3 residues past where the read stops, is filled in from the germline J gene. The rearrangement links TRBV20-1 to TRBJ2-5, with 12 bases that match TRBD2. The CDR3 has 15 residues. Germline V gives CDR1 DFQATT, CDR2 SNEGSKA (reference sequence). V gave up 4 bases and J gave up 2 bases; unmatched junction bases: 5. The CDR3 DNA, read in part, is TGCAGTGCTATTACTAGCGGGAGGAAACAAGAGACC. It yields the protein CSAITSGRKQET. The whole CDR3 sequence is CSAITSGRKQETQYF.

As regards this clone: Its ends do not fully match the called genes, so a read error is possible. From the germline J gene comes the end of the CDR3, since the read stops 3 residues before it. The gene calls are TRBV7-7 and TRBJ2-6, with D perhaps TRBD2 (5 bases). The CDR3 runs to 15 residues. From germline, CDR1 is SSHAT and CDR2 FNYEAQ (reference sequence). The sequenced part of the CDR3 DNA is TGTGCTAGCAGCCCATCGAGGGCTGGGGCCAACGTC. Its translation is CASSPSRAGANV. The CDR3 in its entirety is CASSPSRAGANVLTF. The full variable domain, with the rest looked up from reference TRBV7-7 and TRBJ2-6, is GAGVSQSPRYKVTKRGQDVTLRCDPISSHATLYWYQQALGQGPEFLTYFNYEAQPDKSGLPSDRFSAERPEGSISTLTIQRTEQRDSAMYRCASSPSRAGANVLTFGAGSRLTVL.

On this clone itself: The missing CDR3 end, 3 residues past where the read stops, is filled in from the germline J gene. The chain carries TRBV20-1 and TRBJ2-7, with D perhaps matching TRBD2 (7 bases). V was pared by 2 bases and J by 0 bases, with 17 bases between. Germline V lookup: CDR1 DFQATT, CDR2 SNEGSKA (reference sequence). The CDR3 has 16 amino acids. CDR3 residues: CSARKGGGGDSYEQYF. The CDR3 DNA, read in part, is TGCAGTGCTAGAAAGGGGGGAGGGGGGGACTCCTACGAG.